Below are 4 T cell receptor beta chains sequenced from a single sample in a study of persistence of HIV-infected CD4 T cells. The immunoSEQ assay was version 4, run in survey mode. Produced via immunoSEQ multiplex PCR; TCRdb's table is partial and in-frame only. Among tens of thousands of clones listed, 70% to 75% were seen once. No antigen is known for these receptors. An overlapping HIV-1 Gag peptide pool stimulated these cells at roughly 1 ug/peptide/mL. CD40L/CD69 double-negative CD45RO-high memory CD4+ T cells were collected. The material was CD4+ T cells sorted from PBMCs after roughly 18-hour stimulation, obtained from a patient who received antiretroviral therapy. The receptors originated from an adult man with HIV who was CMV-seropositive.

The V call is TRBV30, the J call TRBJ1-6; D is uncertain. V dropped 0 bases and J dropped 9 bases, with 18 bases sitting between them. CDR1 and CDR2 from the germline V gene are GTSNPN and SVGIG (reference sequence). CDR3 length: 16 amino acids. The CDR3 DNA follows: TGTGCCTGGAGTGTAGCCCCGACCGCTGGTATTTCACCCCTCCACTTT. Translation: CAWSVAPTAGISPLHF.

The CDR3 coding sequence is TGCAGCGCCCGGGACAGGGCGACCACCGGGGAGCTGTTTTTT. It is translated as CSARDRATTGELFF. V is TRBV29-1 and J is TRBJ2-2; 9 nucleotides line up with TRBD1. With V trimmed by 7 bases and J by 4 bases, 7 bases remained unmatched. From germline, CDR1 is SQVTM and CDR2 ANQGSEA. This CDR3 has 14 amino acids.

This chain uses TRBV5-6 with TRBJ1-2; D call uncertain. Germline-derived CDR1 and CDR2 are SGHDT and YYEEEE. Trimming removed 4 bases at V and 2 bases at J, with 9 bases between. The CDR3 is 13 amino acids. The CDR3 nucleotides read TGTGCCAGCAGCCTCCGGACCAACTATGGCTACACCTTC. Translation: CASSLRTNYGYTF.

This chain links TRBV29-1 with TRBJ1-2; possible D gene TRBD1, 5 bases. V lost 6 bases to trimming and J lost 2 bases, with 16 bases between them. The CDR3 has 14 residues. Germline values: CDR1 SQVTM, CDR2 ANQGSEA. For the CDR3, the DNA is TGCAGCGTAATACGGGACGCCGCGAACTATGGCTACACCTTC. It specifies CSVIRDAANYGYTF. The variable domain in full, with the rest retrieved from reference TRBV29-1 and TRBJ1-2, is SAVISQKPSRDICQRGTSLTIQCQVDSQVTMMFWYRQQPGQSLTLIATANQGSEATYESGFVIDKFPISRPNLTFSTLTVSNMSPEDSSIYLCSVIRDAANYGYTFGSGTRLTVV.